This entry lists 18 T cell receptor beta chains sequenced from one sample in a study of shared clonotypes between healthy human individuals. Profiling relied on immunoSEQ multiplex PCR, and the TCRdb table lists in-frame clones only, not all of them. The repertoire includes under 1,100,000 clones, approximately 80% of them detected once, and 0.5% to 0.65% sits in the top ten. Sequencing was performed on memory CD4+ T cells from PBMCs. Subset denoted: CD45RA-negative fraction. The receptors derive from a man aged 18 to 35 in good health. Some clones in this sample may be carry-over from other donors' samples.

For this clone: This may be a read error, as it is one base from a much larger clone. Other nucleotide sequences in the sample specify the same CDR3. The chain couples TRBV7-9 to TRBJ2-7; a weak D match, TRBD2 (5 bases). V was pared by 5 bases and J by 2 bases, with 7 bases between. Germline CDR1 is SEHNR and CDR2 is FQNEAQ (reference sequence). The CDR3 is 12 amino acids. CDR3 residues: CASSPGAYEQYF. In DNA form, the CDR3 reads TGTGCCAGCAGCCCCGGGGCCTACGAGCAGTACTTC.

The V and J genes are TRBV5-4 and TRBJ2-1, with 10 positions matching TRBD2. Losses at the gene ends were 4 bases for V and 4 bases for J; bases not matched to a gene: 5. Germline values: CDR1 SGHNT, CDR2 YYREEE (reference sequence). This CDR3 has 15 residues. The CDR3 protein is CASSNPSGSYNEQFF. CDR3 nucleotides: TGTGCCAGCAGCAATCCTAGCGGGAGTTACAATGAGCAGTTCTTC. The whole variable domain, filled in from reference TRBV5-4 and TRBJ2-1, reads ETGVTQSPTHLIKTRGQQVTLRCSSQSGHNTVSWYQQALGQGPQFIFQYYREEENGRGNFPPRFSGLQFPNYSSELNVNALELDDSALYLCASSNPSGSYNEQFFGPGTRLTVL.

The rearrangement joins TRBV4-3 to TRBJ2-2, with D perhaps matching TRBD1 (6 bases). The CDR3 totals 17 residues. CDR1 is LGHNA, CDR2 YSLEER, per germline. Trimming took off 4 bases at V and 7 bases at J, with 22 bases between the two ends. The CDR3 region has the DNA TGCGCCAGCAGCCCCCGTGGGTGGGGCAGGGGTCACGGGGAGCTGTTTTTT. Protein product: CASSPRGWGRGHGELFF.

This clone was counted once. This chain links TRBV27 with TRBJ2-7; 10 nucleotides match TRBD1. The V gene end was trimmed by 5 bases and the J gene end by 3 bases; junction bases not matched to a gene: 7. The CDR3 has 15 residues. The V gene's germline CDR1 is MNHEY and CDR2 SMNVEV (reference sequence). CDR3 DNA: TGTGCCAGCAGTAGCCTTGGGACAGGGGACTACGAGCAGTACTTC. Translating gives CASSSLGTGDYEQYF.

This clone occurred a few times. This sequence joins TRBV5-1 and TRBJ1-1; D is possibly TRBD1 (6 bases). The CDR3 is 14 amino acids. Trimming took off 2 bases at V and 3 bases at J, with 11 bases between the two ends. Germline V gene lookup returns CDR1 SGHRS and CDR2 YFSETQ. The CDR3 region is CASSLDRSDTEAFF. CDR3 bases: TGCGCCAGCAGCTTAGACAGGTCAGACACTGAAGCTTTCTTT. Combining the CDR3 with reference TRBV5-1 and TRBJ1-1 gives the whole variable domain KAGVTQTPRYLIKTRGQQVTLSCSPISGHRSVSWYQQTPGQGLQFLFEYFSETQRNKGNFPGRFSGRQFSNSRSEMNVSTLELGDSALYLCASSLDRSDTEAFFGQGTRLTVV.

The chain uses TRBV2 and TRBJ2-6; D possibly corresponds to TRBD2 (5 bases). The CDR3 contains 12 residues. V was shortened by 6 bases and J by 13 bases, with 13 bases between the two germline ends. Germline V gene lookup returns CDR1 SNHLY and CDR2 FYNNEI. CDR3 DNA sequence: TGTGCCAGCAGCCGGGAACTAGGGGTCCTGACTTTC. Translation gives CASSRELGVLTF.

This sequence joins TRBV5-1 and TRBJ1-1; the D is unclear. CDR3 size: 12 residues. Germline V gene lookup returns CDR1 SGHRS and CDR2 YFSETQ. V gave up 1 base and J gave up 4 bases, with 5 bases separating them. CDR3 amino acids: CASSLKGTEAFF. DNA of the CDR3: TGCGCCAGCAGCTTGAAGGGCACTGAAGCTTTCTTT.

The CDR3 protein is CASSPGTAGKTQYF. In DNA, the CDR3 is TGTGCCAGCAGTCCCGGGACTGCCGGAAAGACCCAGTACTTC. The rearrangement joins TRBV28 to TRBJ2-5; TRBD2 is a possible D gene (6 bases). CDR1 and CDR2 from the germline V gene are MDHEN and SYDVKM. This CDR3 comprises 14 residues. Trimming took off 5 bases at V and 6 bases at J, with 16 bases between the two ends.

The chain uses TRBV6-4 and TRBJ2-7; D gene uncertain. Germline CDR1 and CDR2: MRHNA and SNTAGT. The V gene lost 8 bases and the J gene lost 3 bases, with 8 bases spanning the gap. The CDR3 is 11 amino acids. The CDR3 region has the DNA TGTGCCAGCCCGGGCCGCTACGAGCAGTACTTC. It encodes CASPGRYEQYF.

This chain joins TRBV30 and TRBJ2-6; D may be TRBD1 (6 bases). The ends were cut back, 2 bases at V and 2 bases at J, with 7 bases in the middle. The CDR3 contains 14 residues. CDR1 GTSNPN and CDR2 SVGIG come from the germline V gene (reference sequence). CDR3 sequence reads: CAWSRDTGANVLTF. CDR3 nucleotides: TGTGCCTGGAGTCGGGACACTGGGGCCAACGTCCTGACTTTC. Full variable domain (missing parts from reference TRBV30 and TRBJ2-6): SQTIHQWPATLVQPVGSPLSLECTVEGTSNPNLYWYRQAAGRGLQLLFYSVGIGQISSEVPQNLSASRPQDRQFILSSKKLLLSDSGFYLCAWSRDTGANVLTFGAGSRLTVL.

Concerning this clone itself: The same CDR3 arises from other DNA sequences in this sample as well. This chain uses TRBV29-1 with TRBJ2-5; D unclear. Germline lookup yields CDR1 SQVTM and CDR2 ANQGSEA. V was cut by 4 bases and J by 2 bases, with 8 bases left in between. The CDR3 is made up of 12 amino acids. CDR3 amino acids: CSVVGVQETQYF. DNA for the CDR3: TGCAGCGTTGTAGGAGTTCAAGAGACCCAGTACTTC.

The J gene is TRBJ1-5, the V gene TRBV6-1, with TRBD1 identical over 8 bases. After removal of 4 bases from V and 0 bases from J, the junction contained 5 bases not matched to a gene. Per germline, CDR1 MNHNS and CDR2 SASEGT. This CDR3 contains 16 residues. The CDR3 DNA is TGTGCCAGCAGTGGACAGGGGCCGTATAGCAATCAGCCCCAGCATTTT. Residues: CASSGQGPYSNQPQHF.

There are a few counts of this clone. The rearrangement links TRBV7-2 to TRBJ1-3; 7 bases match TRBD1. J lost 0 bases, V lost 3 bases, and 2 bases had no gene match. There are 15 residues in the CDR3. Germline assignment: CDR1 SGHTA and CDR2 FQGNSA. CDR3 DNA: TGTGCCAGCAGCTTGGCAGGGGGCTCTGGAAACACCATATATTTT. Protein sequence: CASSLAGGSGNTIYF.

The chain links TRBV7-9 to TRBJ2-1; 8 bases fit TRBD1. This CDR3 region has 13 residues. V lost 3 bases to trimming and J lost 6 bases; unmatched junction nucleotides: 1. From germline, CDR1 is SEHNR and CDR2 FQNEAQ (reference sequence). CDR3 nucleotides: TGTGCCAGCAGCTTGACAGGGGTCAATGAGCAGTTCTTC. It encodes CASSLTGVNEQFF.

This rearrangement joins TRBV9 to TRBJ2-1; 7 positions agree with TRBD2. V shed 1 base, J shed 6 bases, and the junction held 10 bases outside the gene matches. The V gene's germline CDR1 is SGDLS and CDR2 YYNGEE. CDR3 size: 16 residues. The CDR3 is CASSVLGGRAFNEQFF. The CDR3 nucleotides are TGTGCCAGCAGCGTATTAGGTGGGAGGGCCTTCAATGAGCAGTTCTTC.

The rearrangement uses TRBV6-6 and TRBJ1-1; D possibly corresponds to TRBD1 (5 bases). The CDR3 consists of 11 residues. Germline assignment: CDR1 MNHNY and CDR2 SVGAGI (reference sequence). The V gene lost 0 bases and the J gene lost 9 bases, with 5 bases spanning the gap. CDR3 bases: TGTGCCAGCAGTTACTCGGGACAAGCTTTCTTT. Translating gives CASSYSGQAFF.

The rearrangement uses TRBV28 and TRBJ1-5; 9 nucleotides agree with TRBD1. The CDR3 is made up of 15 amino acids. CDR1 is MDHEN and CDR2 is SYDVKM in the germline V gene. J gave up 11 bases and V 5 bases, and 13 bases lay outside the gene matches. CDR3 in amino acids: CASSPPGQGRRAQHF. The CDR3 nucleotides are TGTGCCAGCAGTCCACCGGGACAGGGACGCAGGGCCCAGCATTTT.

This rearrangement joins TRBV9 to TRBJ2-1; D uncertain. Germline V lookup: CDR1 SGDLS, CDR2 YYNGEE. Trimming pared 4 bases from V and 14 bases from J, leaving 19 bases between. The CDR3 length is 13 residues. Written as DNA, the CDR3 is TGTGCCAGCAGCCCCCTCTTAGCTACCCGGGAGTTCTTC. As protein: CASSPLLATREFF.